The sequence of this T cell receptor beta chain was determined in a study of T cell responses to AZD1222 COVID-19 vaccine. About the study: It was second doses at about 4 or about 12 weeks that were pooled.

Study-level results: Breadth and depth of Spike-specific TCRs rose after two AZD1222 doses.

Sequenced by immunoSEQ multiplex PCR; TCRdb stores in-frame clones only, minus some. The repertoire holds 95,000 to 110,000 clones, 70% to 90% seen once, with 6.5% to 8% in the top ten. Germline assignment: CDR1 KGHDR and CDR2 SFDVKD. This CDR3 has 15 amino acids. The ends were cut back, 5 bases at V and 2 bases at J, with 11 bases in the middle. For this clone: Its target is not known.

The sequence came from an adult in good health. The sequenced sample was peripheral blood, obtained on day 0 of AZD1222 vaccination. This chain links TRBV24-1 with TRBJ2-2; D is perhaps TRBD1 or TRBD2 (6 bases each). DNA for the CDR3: TGTGCCACCAGTGGCGGGACACCTAACACCGGGGAGCTGTTTTTT. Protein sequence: CATSGGTPNTGELFF.